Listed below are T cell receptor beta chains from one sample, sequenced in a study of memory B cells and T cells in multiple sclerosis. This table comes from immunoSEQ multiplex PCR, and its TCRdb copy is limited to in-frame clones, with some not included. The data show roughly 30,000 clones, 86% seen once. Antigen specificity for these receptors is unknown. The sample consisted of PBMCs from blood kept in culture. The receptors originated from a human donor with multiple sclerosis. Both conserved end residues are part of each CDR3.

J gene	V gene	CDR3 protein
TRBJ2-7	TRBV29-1	CSVEATGSYEQYF
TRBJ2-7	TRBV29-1	CSARDRGYEQYF
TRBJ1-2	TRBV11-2	CASSPVGAYGYTF
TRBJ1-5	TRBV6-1	CASSGVWDQPQHF
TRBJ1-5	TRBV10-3	CASGWGNQPQHF
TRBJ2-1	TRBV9	CASSLRGGRNEQFF
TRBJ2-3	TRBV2	CARPGQVSADTQYF
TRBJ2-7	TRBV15	CATSRGAATSSYEQYF
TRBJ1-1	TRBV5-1	CASSSGGPKGTEAFF
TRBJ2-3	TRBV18	CASSPLGSRTDTQYF
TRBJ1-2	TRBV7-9	CASSSPKGVRGYTF
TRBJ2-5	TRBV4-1	CASSQVREGSSQYF
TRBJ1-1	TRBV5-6	CASSLVYLGYTEAFF
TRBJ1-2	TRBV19	CASSMVGGDGYTF
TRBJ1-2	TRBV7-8	CASSLAKHLIRTGHGYTF
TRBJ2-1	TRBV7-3	CASSLSFSDSYNEQFF
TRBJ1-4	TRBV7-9	CASSRGQVNEKLFF
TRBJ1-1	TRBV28	CASSLQGGTEAFF
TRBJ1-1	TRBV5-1	CASSLNRYPMNTEAFF
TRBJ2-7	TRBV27	CASSLSSGDRVYEQYF
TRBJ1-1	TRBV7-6	CASSLVSADMNTEAFF
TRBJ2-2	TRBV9	CASSRDLAGGRTGELFF
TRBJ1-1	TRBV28	CASSLSALTNTEAFF
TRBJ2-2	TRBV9	CASRQGETGELFF
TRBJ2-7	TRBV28	CASSPQAGSDEQYF
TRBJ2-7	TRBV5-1	CASGIGYEQYF
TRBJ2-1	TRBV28	CASRQSSYNEQFF
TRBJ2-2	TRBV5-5	CASGWVTGELFF
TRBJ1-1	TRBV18	CASHSMWGGTKTEAFF
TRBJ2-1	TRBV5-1	CASSLDGVSYNEQFF